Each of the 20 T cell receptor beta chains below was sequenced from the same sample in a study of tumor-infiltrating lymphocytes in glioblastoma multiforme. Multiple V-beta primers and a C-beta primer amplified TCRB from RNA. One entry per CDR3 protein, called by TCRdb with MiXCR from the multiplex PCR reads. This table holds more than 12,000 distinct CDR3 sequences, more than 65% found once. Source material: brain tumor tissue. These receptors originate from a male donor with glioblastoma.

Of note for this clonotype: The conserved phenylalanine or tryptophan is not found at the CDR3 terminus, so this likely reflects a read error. Here the CDR3 DNA reads TGTGCCAGCAGCCCGGGACCGCTCGCTTATGGCTACACCTCC. This gives the protein CASSPGPLAYGYTS. The gene calls are TRBV11-2 and TRBJ1-2; possibly TRBD1 for D (5 bases). The CDR3 spans 14 residues. The V gene's germline CDR1 is SGHAT and CDR2 FQNNGV. V lost 5 bases and J 5 bases, leaving 15 bases between the germline ends.

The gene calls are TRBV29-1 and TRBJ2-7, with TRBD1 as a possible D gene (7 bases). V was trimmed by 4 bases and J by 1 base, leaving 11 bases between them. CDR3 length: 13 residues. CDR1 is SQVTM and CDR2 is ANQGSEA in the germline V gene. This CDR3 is CSVVSGGSYEQYF. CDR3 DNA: TGCAGCGTTGTCTCAGGGGGGTCCTACGAGCAGTACTTC.

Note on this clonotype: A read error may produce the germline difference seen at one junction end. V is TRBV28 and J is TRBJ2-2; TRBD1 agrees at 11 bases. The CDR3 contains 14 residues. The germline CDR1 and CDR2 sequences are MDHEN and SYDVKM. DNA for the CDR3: TGTGCCAGCAGCCGGGACAGGGGGGCCGGGGAGCCGTTCTTT. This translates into CASSRDRGAGEPFF.

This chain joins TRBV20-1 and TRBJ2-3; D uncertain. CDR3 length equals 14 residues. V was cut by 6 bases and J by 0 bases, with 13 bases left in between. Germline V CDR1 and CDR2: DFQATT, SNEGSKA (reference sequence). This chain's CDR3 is CSAKQAASTDTQYF. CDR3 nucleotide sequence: TGCAGTGCCAAGCAGGCTGCCAGCACAGATACGCAGTATTTT.

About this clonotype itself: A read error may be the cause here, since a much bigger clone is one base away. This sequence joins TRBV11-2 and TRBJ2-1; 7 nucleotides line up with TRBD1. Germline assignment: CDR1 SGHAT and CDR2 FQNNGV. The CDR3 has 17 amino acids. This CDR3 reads CVSSLAVRGPSRNEQFF. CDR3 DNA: TGTGTCAGCAGCTTAGCAGTAAGGGGGCCTTCGCGCAATGAGCAGTTCTTC. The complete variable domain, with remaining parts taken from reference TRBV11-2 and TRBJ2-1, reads EAGVAQSPRYKIIEKRQSVAFWCNPISGHATLYWYQQILGQGPKLLIQFQNNGVVDDSQLPKDRFSAERLKGVDSTLKIQPAKLEDSAVYLCVSSLAVRGPSRNEQFFGPGTRLTVL.

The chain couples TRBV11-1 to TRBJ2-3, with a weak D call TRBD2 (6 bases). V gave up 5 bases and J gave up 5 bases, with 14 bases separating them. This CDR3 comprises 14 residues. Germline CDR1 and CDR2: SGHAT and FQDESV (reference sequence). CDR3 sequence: CASSLLAEEDTQYF. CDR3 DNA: TGTGCCAGCAGCCTACTAGCAGAGGAAGATACGCAGTATTTT.

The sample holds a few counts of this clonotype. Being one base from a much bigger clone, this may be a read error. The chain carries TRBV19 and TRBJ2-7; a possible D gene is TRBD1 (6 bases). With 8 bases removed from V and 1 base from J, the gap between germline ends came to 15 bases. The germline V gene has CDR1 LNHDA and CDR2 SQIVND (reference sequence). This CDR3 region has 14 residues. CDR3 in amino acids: CASCNRDISYEQYF. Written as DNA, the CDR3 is TGTGCCAGTTGTAACCGGGACATATCCTACGAGCAGTACTTC. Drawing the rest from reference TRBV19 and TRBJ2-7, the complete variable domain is DGGITQSPKYLFRKEGQNVTLSCEQNLNHDAMYWYRQDPGQGLRLIYYSQIVNDFQKGDIAEGYSVSREKKESFPLTVTSAQKNPTAFYLCASCNRDISYEQYFGPGTRLTVT.

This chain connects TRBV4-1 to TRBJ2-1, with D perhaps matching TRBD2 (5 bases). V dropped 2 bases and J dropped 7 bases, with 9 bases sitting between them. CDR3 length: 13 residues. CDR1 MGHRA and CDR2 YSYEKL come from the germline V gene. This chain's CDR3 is CASSQRLLNEQFF. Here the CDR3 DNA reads TGCGCCAGCAGCCAAAGACTATTGAATGAGCAGTTCTTC.

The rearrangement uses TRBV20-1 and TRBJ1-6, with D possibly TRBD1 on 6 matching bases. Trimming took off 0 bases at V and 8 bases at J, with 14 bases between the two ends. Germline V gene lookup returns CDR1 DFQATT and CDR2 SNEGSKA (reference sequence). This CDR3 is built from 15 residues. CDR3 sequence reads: CSAREEWGRDSPLHF. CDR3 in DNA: TGCAGTGCTAGAGAAGAATGGGGGCGGGATTCACCCCTCCACTTT.

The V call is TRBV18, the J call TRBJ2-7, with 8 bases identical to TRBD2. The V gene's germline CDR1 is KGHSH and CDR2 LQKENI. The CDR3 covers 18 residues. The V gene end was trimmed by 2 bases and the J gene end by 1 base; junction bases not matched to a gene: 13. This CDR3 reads CASSPSLPGTSESYEQYF. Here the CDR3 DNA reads TGTGCCAGCTCACCATCTTTACCCGGGACTAGTGAATCCTACGAGCAGTACTTC.

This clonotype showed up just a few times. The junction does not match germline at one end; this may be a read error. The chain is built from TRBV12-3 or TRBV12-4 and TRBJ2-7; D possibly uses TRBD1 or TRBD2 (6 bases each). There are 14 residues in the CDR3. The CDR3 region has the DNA TGTGTCAGCAGTTTCCCCGACAGGATCGGGGGGCAGTACTTC. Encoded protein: CVSSFPDRIGGQYF.

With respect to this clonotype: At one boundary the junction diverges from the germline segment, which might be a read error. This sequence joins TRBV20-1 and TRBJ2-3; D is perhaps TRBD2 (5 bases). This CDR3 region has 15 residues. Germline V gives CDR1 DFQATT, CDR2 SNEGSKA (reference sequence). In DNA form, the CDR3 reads TGCAGTGCGGTAACGGGAAATCATCTCACAGTTACGCAATATTTT. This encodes CSAVTGNHLTVTQYF.

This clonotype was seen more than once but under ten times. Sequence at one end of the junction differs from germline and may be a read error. CDR3 nucleotide sequence: TGTGCCGGCAGCATAGACGTAGGGGTCGACGAGCAGTACTTC. Its protein is CAGSIDVGVDEQYF. The chain recombines TRBV11-2 with TRBJ2-7, with D maybe TRBD1 (5 bases). This CDR3 has 14 residues. Germline CDR1 and CDR2: SGHAT and FQNNGV. The full variable domain, with the rest looked up from reference TRBV11-2 and TRBJ2-7, is EAGVAQSPRYKIIEKRQSVAFWCNPISGHATLYWYQQILGQGPKLLIQFQNNGVVDDSQLPKDRFSAERLKGVDSTLKIQPAKLEDSAVYLCAGSIDVGVDEQYFGPGTRLTVT.

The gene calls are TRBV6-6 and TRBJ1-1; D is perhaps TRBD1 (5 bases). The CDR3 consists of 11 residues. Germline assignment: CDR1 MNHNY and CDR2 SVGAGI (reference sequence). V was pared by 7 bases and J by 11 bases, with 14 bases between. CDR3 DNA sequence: TGTGCCAGCACCGAGGCAGGGATGGCTTTCTTT. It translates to CASTEAGMAFF.

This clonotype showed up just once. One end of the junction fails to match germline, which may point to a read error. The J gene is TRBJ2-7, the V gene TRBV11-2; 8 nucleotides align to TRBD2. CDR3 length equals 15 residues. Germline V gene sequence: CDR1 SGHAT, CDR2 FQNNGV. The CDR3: CASSFGTSGSYELYF. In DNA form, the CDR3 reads TGTGCCAGCAGCTTCGGGACTAGTGGCTCCTACGAGCTGTACTTC.

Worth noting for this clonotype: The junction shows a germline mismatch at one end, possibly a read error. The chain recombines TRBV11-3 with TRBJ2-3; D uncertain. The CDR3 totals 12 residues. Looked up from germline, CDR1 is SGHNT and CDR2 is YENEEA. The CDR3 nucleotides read TGTGCTAGCAGCTTAGTCCAAGACACGCAGTATTTT. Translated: CASSLVQDTQYF.

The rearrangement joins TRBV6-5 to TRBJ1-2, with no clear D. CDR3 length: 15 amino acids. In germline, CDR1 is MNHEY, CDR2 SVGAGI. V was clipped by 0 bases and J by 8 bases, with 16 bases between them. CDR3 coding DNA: TGTGCCAGCAGTTACTCAGCCTACAGATTCAAAGGCTACACCTTC. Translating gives CASSYSAYRFKGYTF.

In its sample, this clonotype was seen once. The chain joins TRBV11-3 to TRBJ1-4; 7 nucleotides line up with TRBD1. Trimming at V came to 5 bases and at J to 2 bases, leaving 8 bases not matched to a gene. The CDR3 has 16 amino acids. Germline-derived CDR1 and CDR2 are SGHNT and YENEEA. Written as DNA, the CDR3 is TGTGCCAGCAGCCTTGGTAGGGGGCTGACTAATGAAAAACTGTTTTTT. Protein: CASSLGRGLTNEKLFF.

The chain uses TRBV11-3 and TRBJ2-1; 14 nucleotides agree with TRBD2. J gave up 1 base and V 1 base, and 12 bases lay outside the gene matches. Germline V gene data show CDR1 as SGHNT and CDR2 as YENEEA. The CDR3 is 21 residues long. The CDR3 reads CASSLGAGGLAGEESYNEQFF. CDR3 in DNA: TGTGCCAGCAGCTTAGGGGCTGGGGGACTAGCGGGAGAGGAGTCCTACAATGAGCAGTTCTTC.

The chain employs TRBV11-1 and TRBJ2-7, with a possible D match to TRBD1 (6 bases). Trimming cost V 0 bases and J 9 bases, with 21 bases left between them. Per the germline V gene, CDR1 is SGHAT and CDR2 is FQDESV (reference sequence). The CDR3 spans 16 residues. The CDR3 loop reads CASSLARLGRGYMQYF. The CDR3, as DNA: TGTGCCAGCAGCTTAGCGCGTCTGGGCAGGGGATACATGCAGTACTTC.